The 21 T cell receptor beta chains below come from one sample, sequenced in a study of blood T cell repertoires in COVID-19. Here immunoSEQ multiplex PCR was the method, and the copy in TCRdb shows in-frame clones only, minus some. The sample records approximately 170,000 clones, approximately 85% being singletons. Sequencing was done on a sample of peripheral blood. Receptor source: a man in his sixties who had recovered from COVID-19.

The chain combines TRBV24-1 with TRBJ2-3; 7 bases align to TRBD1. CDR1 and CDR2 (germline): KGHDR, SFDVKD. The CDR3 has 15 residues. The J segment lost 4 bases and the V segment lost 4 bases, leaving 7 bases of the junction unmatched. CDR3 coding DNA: TGTGCCACCAGTGACCCGGGACAGCCGGCAGATACGCAGTATTTT. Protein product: CATSDPGQPADTQYF.

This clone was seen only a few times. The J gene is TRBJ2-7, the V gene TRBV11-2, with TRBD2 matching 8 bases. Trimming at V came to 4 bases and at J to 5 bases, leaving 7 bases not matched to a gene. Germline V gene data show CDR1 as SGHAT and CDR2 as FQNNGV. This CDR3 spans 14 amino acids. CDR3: CASSSTSEVDEQYF. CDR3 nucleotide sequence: TGTGCCAGCAGCTCGACTAGCGAGGTCGACGAGCAGTACTTC.

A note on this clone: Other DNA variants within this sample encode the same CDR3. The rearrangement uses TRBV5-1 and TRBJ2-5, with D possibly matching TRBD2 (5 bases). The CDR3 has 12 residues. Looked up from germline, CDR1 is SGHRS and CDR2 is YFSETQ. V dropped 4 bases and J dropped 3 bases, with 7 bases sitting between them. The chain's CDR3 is CASSERKETQYF. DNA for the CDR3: TGCGCCAGCAGCGAGCGGAAAGAGACCCAGTACTTC.

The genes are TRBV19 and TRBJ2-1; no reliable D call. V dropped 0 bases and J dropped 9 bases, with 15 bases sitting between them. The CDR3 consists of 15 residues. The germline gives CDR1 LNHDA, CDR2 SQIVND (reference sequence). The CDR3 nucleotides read TGTGCCAGTAGTATAGAACTATTTGCGTCTGGTGAGCAGTTCTTC. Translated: CASSIELFASGEQFF.

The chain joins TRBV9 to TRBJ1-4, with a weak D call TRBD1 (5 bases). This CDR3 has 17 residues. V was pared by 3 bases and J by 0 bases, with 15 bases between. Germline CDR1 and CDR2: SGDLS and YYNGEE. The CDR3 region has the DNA TGTGCCAGCAGCGGAGGTGGGGCTTCGGCAACTAATGAAAAACTGTTTTTT. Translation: CASSGGGASATNEKLFF.

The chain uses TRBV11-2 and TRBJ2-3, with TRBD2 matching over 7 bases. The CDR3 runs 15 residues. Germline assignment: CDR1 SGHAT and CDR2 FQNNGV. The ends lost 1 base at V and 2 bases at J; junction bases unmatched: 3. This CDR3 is CASSLGAGFTDTQYF. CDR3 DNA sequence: TGTGCCAGCAGCTTAGGAGCGGGGTTCACAGATACGCAGTATTTT.

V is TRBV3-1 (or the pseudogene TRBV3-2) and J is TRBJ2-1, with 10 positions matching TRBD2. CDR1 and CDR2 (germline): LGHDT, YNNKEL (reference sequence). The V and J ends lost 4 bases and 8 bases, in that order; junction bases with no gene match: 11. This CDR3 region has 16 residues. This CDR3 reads CASSLKRGGRVDEQFF. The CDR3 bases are TGTGCCAGCAGCCTTAAGCGGGGGGGCCGGGTGGATGAGCAGTTCTTC.

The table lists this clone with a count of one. The CDR3 is CASSSGAGAFF. CDR3 sequence (DNA): TGTGCCAGCAGCTCAGGGGCCGGGGCTTTCTTT. This chain joins TRBV14 and TRBJ1-1; a possible D gene is TRBD1 (6 bases). V lost 5 bases and J 11 bases, leaving 12 bases between the germline ends. The germline V gene has CDR1 SGHDN and CDR2 FVKESK. The CDR3 contains 11 residues.

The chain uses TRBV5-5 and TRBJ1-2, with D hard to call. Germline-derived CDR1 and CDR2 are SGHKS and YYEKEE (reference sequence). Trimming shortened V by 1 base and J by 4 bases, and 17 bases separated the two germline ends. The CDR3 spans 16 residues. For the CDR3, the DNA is TGTGCCAGCAGCTTGAGATCAGGATTTTCCAGCTATGGCTACACCTTC. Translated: CASSLRSGFSSYGYTF.

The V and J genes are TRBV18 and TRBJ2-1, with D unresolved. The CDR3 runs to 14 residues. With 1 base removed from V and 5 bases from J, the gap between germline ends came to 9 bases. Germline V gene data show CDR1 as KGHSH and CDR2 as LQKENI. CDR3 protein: CASSPRPQNNEQFF. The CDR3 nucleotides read TGTGCCAGCTCACCACGGCCCCAGAACAATGAGCAGTTCTTC.

For the CDR3, the DNA is TGTGCCAGCAGCTTAGGGACTAGCGCAATCGGGGAGACCCAGTACTTC. Protein: CASSLGTSAIGETQYF. The chain joins TRBV11-2 to TRBJ2-5; 9 bases agree with TRBD2. The V segment lost 1 base and the J segment 5 bases; nucleotides outside the gene matches: 8. Germline values: CDR1 SGHAT, CDR2 FQNNGV. This CDR3 is 16 amino acids long.

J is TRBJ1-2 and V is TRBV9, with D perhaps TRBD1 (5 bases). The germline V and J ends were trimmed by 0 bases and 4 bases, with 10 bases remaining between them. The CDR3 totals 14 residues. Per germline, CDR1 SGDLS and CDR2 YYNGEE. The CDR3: CASSVVGVPYGYTF. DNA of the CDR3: TGTGCCAGCAGCGTAGTAGGGGTTCCCTATGGCTACACCTTC. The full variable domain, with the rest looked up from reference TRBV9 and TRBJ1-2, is DSGVTQTPKHLITATGQRVTLRCSPRSGDLSVYWYQQSLDQGLQFLIQYYNGEERAKGNILERFSAQQFPDLHSELNLSSLELGDSALYFCASSVVGVPYGYTFGSGTRLTVV.

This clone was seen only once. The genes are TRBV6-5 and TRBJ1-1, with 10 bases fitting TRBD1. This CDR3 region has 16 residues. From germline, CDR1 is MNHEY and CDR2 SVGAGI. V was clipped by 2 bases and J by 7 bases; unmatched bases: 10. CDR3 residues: CASSYGQGGGGFEAFF. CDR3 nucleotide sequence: TGTGCCAGCAGTTACGGACAGGGGGGTGGTGGGTTTGAAGCTTTCTTT.

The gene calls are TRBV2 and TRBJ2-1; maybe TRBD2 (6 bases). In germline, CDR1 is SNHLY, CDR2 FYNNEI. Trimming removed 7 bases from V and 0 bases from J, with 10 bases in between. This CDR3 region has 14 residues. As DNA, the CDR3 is TGTGCCAGCATCCCGGGGGACTCCTACAATGAGCAGTTCTTC. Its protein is CASIPGDSYNEQFF.

CDR3 sequence (DNA): TGTGCCAGTGACCAGGGGGCGACGATGGGCTACACCTTC. Its protein is CASDQGATMGYTF. This chain links TRBV6-6 with TRBJ1-2; 8 bases line up with TRBD1. CDR1 and CDR2 (germline): MNHNY, SVGAGI (reference sequence). This CDR3 has 13 residues. V was pared by 9 bases and J by 8 bases, with 11 bases of the junction left unmatched.

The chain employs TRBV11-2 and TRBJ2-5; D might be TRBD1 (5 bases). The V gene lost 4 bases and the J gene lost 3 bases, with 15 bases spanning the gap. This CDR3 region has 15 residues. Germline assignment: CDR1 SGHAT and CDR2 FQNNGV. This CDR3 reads CASSYSADRKETQYF. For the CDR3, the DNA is TGTGCCAGCAGCTATTCGGCTGACAGAAAAGAGACCCAGTACTTC.

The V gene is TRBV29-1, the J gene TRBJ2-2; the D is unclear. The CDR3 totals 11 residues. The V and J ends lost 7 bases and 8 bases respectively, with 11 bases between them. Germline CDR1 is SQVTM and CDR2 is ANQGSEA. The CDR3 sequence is CSASWAGELFF. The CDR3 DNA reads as TGCAGCGCCTCGTGGGCGGGGGAGCTGTTTTTT.

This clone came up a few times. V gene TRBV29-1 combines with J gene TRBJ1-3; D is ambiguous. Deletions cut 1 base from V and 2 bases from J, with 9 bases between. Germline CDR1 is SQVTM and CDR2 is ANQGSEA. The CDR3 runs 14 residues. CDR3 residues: CSVEGEVPGNTIYF. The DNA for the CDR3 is TGCAGCGTTGAAGGGGAGGTTCCTGGAAACACCATATATTTT.

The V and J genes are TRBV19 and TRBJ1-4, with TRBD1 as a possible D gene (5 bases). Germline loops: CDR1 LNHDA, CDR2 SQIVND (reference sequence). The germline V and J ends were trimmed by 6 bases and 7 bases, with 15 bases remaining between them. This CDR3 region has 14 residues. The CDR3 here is CASRFVGLGEKLFF. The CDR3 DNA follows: TGTGCCAGTAGATTCGTGGGGCTGGGTGAAAAACTGTTTTTT.

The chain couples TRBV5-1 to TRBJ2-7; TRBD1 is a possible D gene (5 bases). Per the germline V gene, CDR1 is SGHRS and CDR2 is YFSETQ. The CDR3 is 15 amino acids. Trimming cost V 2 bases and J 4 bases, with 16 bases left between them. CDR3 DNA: TGCGCCAGCAGCTTCGGACACCGCTCTGGTTACGAGCAGTACTTC. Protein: CASSFGHRSGYEQYF.

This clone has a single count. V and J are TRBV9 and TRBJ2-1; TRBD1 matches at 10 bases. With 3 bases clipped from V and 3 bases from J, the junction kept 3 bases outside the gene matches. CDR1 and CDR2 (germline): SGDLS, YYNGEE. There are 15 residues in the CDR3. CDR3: CASSARTGGYNEQFF. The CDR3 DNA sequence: TGTGCCAGCAGCGCCAGGACAGGGGGCTACAATGAGCAGTTCTTC.